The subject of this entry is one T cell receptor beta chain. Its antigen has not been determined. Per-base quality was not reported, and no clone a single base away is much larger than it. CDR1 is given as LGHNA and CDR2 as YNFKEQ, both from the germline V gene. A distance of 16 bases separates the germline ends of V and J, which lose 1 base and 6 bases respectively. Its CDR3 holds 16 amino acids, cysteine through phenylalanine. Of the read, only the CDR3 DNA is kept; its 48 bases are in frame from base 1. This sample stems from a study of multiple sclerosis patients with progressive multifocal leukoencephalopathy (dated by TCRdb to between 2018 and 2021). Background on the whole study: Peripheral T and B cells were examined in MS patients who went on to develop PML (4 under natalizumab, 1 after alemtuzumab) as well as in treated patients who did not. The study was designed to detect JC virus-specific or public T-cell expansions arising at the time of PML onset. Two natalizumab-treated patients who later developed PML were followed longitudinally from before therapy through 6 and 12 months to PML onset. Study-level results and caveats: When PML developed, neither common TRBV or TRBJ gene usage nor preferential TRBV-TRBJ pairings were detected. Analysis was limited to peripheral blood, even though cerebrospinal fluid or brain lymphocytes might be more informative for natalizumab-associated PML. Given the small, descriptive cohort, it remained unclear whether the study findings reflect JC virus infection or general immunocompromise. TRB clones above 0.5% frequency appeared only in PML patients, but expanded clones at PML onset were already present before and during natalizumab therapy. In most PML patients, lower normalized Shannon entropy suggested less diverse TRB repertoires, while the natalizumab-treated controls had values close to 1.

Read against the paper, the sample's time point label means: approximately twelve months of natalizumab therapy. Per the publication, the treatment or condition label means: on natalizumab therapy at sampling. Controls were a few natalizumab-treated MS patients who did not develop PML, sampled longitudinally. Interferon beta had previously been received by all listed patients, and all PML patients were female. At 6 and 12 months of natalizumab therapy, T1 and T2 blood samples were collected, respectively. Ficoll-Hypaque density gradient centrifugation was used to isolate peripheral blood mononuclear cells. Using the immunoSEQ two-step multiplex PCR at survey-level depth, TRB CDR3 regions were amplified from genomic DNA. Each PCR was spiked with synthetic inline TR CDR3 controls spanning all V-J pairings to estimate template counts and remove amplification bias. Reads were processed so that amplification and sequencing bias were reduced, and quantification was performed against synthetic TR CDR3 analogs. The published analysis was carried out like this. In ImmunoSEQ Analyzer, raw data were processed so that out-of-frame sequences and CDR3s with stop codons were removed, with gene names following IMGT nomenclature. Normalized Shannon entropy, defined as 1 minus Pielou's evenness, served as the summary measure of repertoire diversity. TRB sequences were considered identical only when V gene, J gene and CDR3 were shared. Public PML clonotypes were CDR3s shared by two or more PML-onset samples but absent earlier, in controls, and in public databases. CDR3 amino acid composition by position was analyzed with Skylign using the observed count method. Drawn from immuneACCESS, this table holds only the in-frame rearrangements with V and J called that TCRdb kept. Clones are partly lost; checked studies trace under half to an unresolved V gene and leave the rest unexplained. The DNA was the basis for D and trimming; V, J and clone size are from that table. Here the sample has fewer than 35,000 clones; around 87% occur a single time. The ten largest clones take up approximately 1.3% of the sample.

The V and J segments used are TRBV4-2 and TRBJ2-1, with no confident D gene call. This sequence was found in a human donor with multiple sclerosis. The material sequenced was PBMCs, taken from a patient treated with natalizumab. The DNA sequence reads TGTGCCAGCAGCCAAGTCGGCGGAAGATTGGGCAATGAGCAGTTCTTC. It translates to CASSQVGGRLGNEQFF.